The present entry profiles one T cell receptor beta chain with its context. Antigen: not known. The data originate from a study of shared clonotypes between healthy human individuals. Study conclusions and caveats: Several donors held approximately 4.5% of naive CD4 clonotypes in common.

The V end lost 10 bases, the J end lost 5 bases, and 24 bases lay between the germline ends. Germline V gene lookup returns CDR1 SNHLY and CDR2 FYNNEI. The CDR3 is 15 residues long. DNA at about 0.2 ug, about 30,000 T cell genomes, went into sorted-subset replicate PCRs. The repertoire was sequenced with immunoSEQ multiplex PCR; TCRdb's copy has only in-frame clones and lacks some. The sample shows nearly 2 million clones, just under 95% of them seen only once. The naive CD8 population came from CD45RO-negative cells selected for CCR7, without terminally differentiated effector memory CD45RA+ cells. Source material: naive CD8+ T cells sorted from blood. The chain joins TRBV2 to TRBJ2-7; D tentatively fits TRBD1 or TRBD2 (5 bases each). The source is a man aged 18 to 29 in good health. CDR3 in DNA: TGTGCCATCAAGATCGTGGGGGTACTTGCCCACGAGCAGTACTTC. Protein: CAIKIVGVLAHEQYF.